One and the same sample provided the 14 T cell receptor beta chains below, sequenced in a study of molecular identifiers for immune sequencing clone quantification. TCRdb recomputed calls from the PCR reads with MiXCR, one row per CDR3 protein. The sample yields fewer than 350,000 distinct CDR3 sequences, 20% to 25% seen once. Material for sequencing was naive CD8+ T cells from blood, with Jurkat cell RNA spiked in. Subset denoted: FACS-sorted CD8+CD4-CCR7+CD45RA+ naive T cells. The origin of the receptors is a human donor in good health. Some libraries in this study had Jurkat cell RNA spiked in.

This clonotype has ten or more counts. This chain connects TRBV6-2 or TRBV6-3 to TRBJ2-3; D perhaps matches TRBD1 (6 bases). Germline CDR1 and CDR2: MNHEY and SVGEGT. This CDR3 has 13 residues. Trimming removed 6 bases at V and 3 bases at J, with 10 bases between. In DNA, the CDR3 is TGTGCCAGCAGACCGGACAGTACAGATACGCAGTATTTT. This gives the protein CASRPDSTDTQYF.

This clonotype was detected many times. CDR3 DNA sequence: TGCGCCAGCAGCCAAGATAGAATAGCGGTCAAAAACATTCAGTACTTC. Encoded protein: CASSQDRIAVKNIQYF. The V gene is TRBV4-3, the J gene TRBJ2-4; TRBD2 might be the D (6 bases). The CDR3 is made up of 16 amino acids. V lost 0 bases to trimming and J lost 3 bases, with 12 bases between them. Germline V gene sequence: CDR1 LGHNA, CDR2 YSLEER.

This clonotype was picked up many times. The chain carries TRBV6-5 and TRBJ2-1; possible D gene TRBD2, 5 bases. CDR3 size: 12 residues. V lost 6 bases and J lost 7, with 10 bases in between. The V gene's germline CDR1 is MNHEY and CDR2 SVGAGI. The CDR3 DNA reads as TGTGCCAGCAGAAACGGGAAGAATGAGCAGTTCTTC. It codes for CASRNGKNEQFF.

This clonotype was recorded at least ten times. This rearrangement joins TRBV28 to TRBJ2-3; no firm D call. V shed 7 bases and J shed 4 bases, with 9 bases lying between them. The V gene's germline CDR1 is MDHEN and CDR2 SYDVKM. CDR3 length equals 12 residues. The DNA of the CDR3 is TGTGCCAGCACCCGTGGGTCAGATACGCAGTATTTT. It yields the protein CASTRGSDTQYF.

V usage is TRBV18 and J usage is TRBJ2-7; 7 bases fit TRBD1. The germline V gene has CDR1 KGHSH and CDR2 LQKENI. Unmatched junction bases numbered 5, after V lost 3 bases and J lost 0 bases. The CDR3 covers 15 residues. Here the CDR3 reads CASSPTRDSSYEQYF. CDR3 coding DNA: TGTGCCAGCTCACCCACCCGGGACAGCTCCTACGAGCAGTACTTC.

Regarding this clonotype: One end of the junction fails to match germline, which may point to a read error. The chain couples TRBV11-3 to TRBJ2-2; D uncertain. This CDR3 is built from 14 residues. CDR1 is SGHNT and CDR2 is YENEEA in the germline V gene. The CDR3 protein is CAGSFGFNTGELFF. CDR3 nucleotide sequence: TGTGCCGGCAGCTTCGGATTTAACACCGGGGAGCTGTTTTTT.

This clonotype was picked up a small number of times. This may come from a read error, since a much larger clone is one base off. V and J are TRBV15 and TRBJ1-3; a weak D match, TRBD1 (5 bases). The germline CDR1 and CDR2 sequences are LNHNV and YYDKDF (reference sequence). The CDR3 consists of 15 residues. In DNA form, the CDR3 reads TGTGCCACCAGCAACGAGGGGCACTCTGGAAACACCGTATATTTT. It is translated as CATSNEGHSGNTVYF.

This clonotype was found many times. This rearrangement joins TRBV7-9 to TRBJ1-5; 10 nucleotides align to TRBD1. This CDR3 has 14 residues. V lost 5 bases to trimming and J lost 5 bases; unmatched junction nucleotides: 3. Germline V gives CDR1 SEHNR, CDR2 FQNEAQ (reference sequence). CDR3 DNA: TGTGCCAGCAGCAATGGGACAGGGGATCAGCCCCAGCATTTT. Protein product: CASSNGTGDQPQHF.

This clonotype came up many times. The chain uses TRBV15 and TRBJ1-5; the D gene is possibly TRBD1 (5 bases). The CDR3 is made up of 18 amino acids. Germline V gene data show CDR1 as LNHNV and CDR2 as YYDKDF (reference sequence). The V end was cut by 2 bases, the J end by 4 bases, with 21 bases between. CDR3 DNA sequence: TGTGCCACCAGCAGAACCCACCGACGAGGGGTTGGAAATCAGCCCCAGCATTTT. It codes for CATSRTHRRGVGNQPQHF.

This clonotype was detected many times. The rearrangement uses TRBV27 and TRBJ2-7; D is uncertain. The length of the CDR3 is 13 residues. V lost 0 bases and J lost 3, with 6 bases in between. CDR1 and CDR2 from the germline V gene are MNHEY and SMNVEV (reference sequence). CDR3 in amino acids: CASSLSADYEQYF. The CDR3 nucleotides are TGTGCCAGCAGTTTATCTGCAGACTACGAGCAGTACTTC.

A note on this clonotype: Here the CDR3 omits its conserved ending phenylalanine or tryptophan, so a read error is the likely source. The chain employs TRBV19 and TRBJ2-1; D unresolved. Germline V gene sequence: CDR1 LNHDA, CDR2 SQIVND (reference sequence). This CDR3 spans 15 amino acids. The CDR3 sequence is CASSRARSSYNEQFS. Here the CDR3 DNA reads TGTGCCAGTAGTAGAGCGAGAAGCTCCTACAATGAACAGTTCTCC.

A note on this clonotype: A much larger clone lies a single base off, so this may be a read error. This chain links TRBV4-2 with TRBJ2-3, with D uncertain. CDR3 length: 15 amino acids. Trimming took 11 bases from V and 0 from J, leaving 18 bases between them. CDR1 LGHNA and CDR2 YNFKEQ come from the germline V gene. The CDR3 region has the DNA TGTGCCGGCCCCACTTGGCCCGGGAGCACAGATACGCAGTATTTT. Translated: CAGPTWPGSTDTQYF.

For this clonotype: A much more abundant neighbour one base away suggests this may be a read error. The V and J genes are TRBV28 and TRBJ2-7; D perhaps matches TRBD2 (6 bases). The germline CDR1 and CDR2 sequences are MDHEN and SYDVKM. The CDR3 length is 15 residues. The CDR3 DNA is TGTACCAGCAGCTCTTTCGGACTATCAACGGGGGAGCAGTACTTC. Translating it yields CTSSSFGLSTGEQYF.

This clonotype has a count of ten or more. The V gene is TRBV12-3 or TRBV12-4, the J gene TRBJ2-3; 10 bases map to TRBD1. The V gene end was trimmed by 6 bases and the J gene end by 2 bases; junction bases not matched to a gene: 14. CDR3 length: 18 amino acids. Here the CDR3 reads CASSPRDRGPENTDTQYF. In DNA form, the CDR3 reads TGTGCCAGCAGCCCGAGGGACAGGGGACCAGAAAACACAGATACGCAGTATTTT.